Listed here are 20 T cell receptor beta chains from one sample, sequenced in a study of identifying expanded T cells in peripheral blood. Only in-frame clones appear in the TCRdb table, and some are missing; sequencing was by immunoSEQ multiplex PCR. The sample holds more than 90,000 clones, approximately 90% seen once. The sequenced sample consisted of blood. All receptors derive from a person aged 18 to 70 in good health.

The chain carries TRBV29-1 and TRBJ2-7, with a tentative D call TRBD1 (6 bases). CDR3 length: 12 residues. The germline V gene has CDR1 SQVTM and CDR2 ANQGSEA. The V gene lost 3 bases and the J gene lost 2 bases, with 8 bases spanning the gap. For the CDR3, the DNA is TGCAGCGTTGAGGGGGCCCCCTACGAGCAGTACTTC. This codes for CSVEGAPYEQYF.

The chain links TRBV6-1 to TRBJ1-6; D is undetermined. Germline V gene sequence: CDR1 MNHNS, CDR2 SASEGT. Trimming took 8 bases from V and 8 from J, leaving 16 bases between them. The CDR3 sequence is 14 residues long. The CDR3 loop is CASLFGTIDSPLHF. The CDR3 DNA sequence: TGTGCCAGCCTTTTTGGAACCATCGATTCACCCCTCCACTTT.

V is TRBV10-3 and J is TRBJ2-6; tentative D call: TRBD2 (5 bases). V shed 3 bases and J shed 3 bases, with 12 bases lying between them. The CDR3 is made up of 16 amino acids. Germline loops: CDR1 ENHRY, CDR2 SYGVKD. CDR3: CAISDGLVFGANVLTF. CDR3 DNA: TGTGCCATCAGTGACGGACTCGTCTTTGGGGCCAACGTCCTGACTTTC.

There are a few counts of this clone. The chain has TRBV5-1 and TRBJ1-2; 7 nucleotides align to TRBD1. After removal of 2 bases from V and 6 bases from J, the junction contained 1 base not matched to a gene. The CDR3 consists of 12 residues. Looked up from germline, CDR1 is SGHRS and CDR2 is YFSETQ. In DNA, the CDR3 is TGCGCCAGCAGCTTAGACAGGGATGGCTACACCTTC. Encoded protein: CASSLDRDGYTF.

The chain employs TRBV9 and TRBJ2-4; D possibly uses TRBD1 or TRBD2 (5 bases each). The germline V and J ends were trimmed by 4 bases and 6 bases, with 14 bases remaining between them. Looked up from germline, CDR1 is SGDLS and CDR2 is YYNGEE. This CDR3 is built from 14 residues. The CDR3 DNA reads TGTGCCAGCAGCCTCGATCTGAGGGGAAACATTCAGTACTTC. Translating gives CASSLDLRGNIQYF. Drawing the rest from reference TRBV9 and TRBJ2-4, the complete variable domain is DSGVTQTPKHLITATGQRVTLRCSPRSGDLSVYWYQQSLDQGLQFLIQYYNGEERAKGNILERFSAQQFPDLHSELNLSSLELGDSALYFCASSLDLRGNIQYFGAGTRLSVL.

The V and J genes are TRBV19 and TRBJ2-1; TRBD2 aligns across 14 bases. Trimming cost V 11 bases and J 3 bases; bases outside gene matches: 6. This CDR3 spans 15 amino acids. In germline, CDR1 is LNHDA, CDR2 SQIVND (reference sequence). This CDR3 is CAGLAGGRNYNEQFF. DNA of the CDR3: TGTGCCGGACTAGCGGGGGGCCGAAACTACAATGAGCAGTTCTTC.

The chain recombines TRBV6-5 with TRBJ2-5, with 8 bases lining up with TRBD2. From germline, CDR1 is MNHEY and CDR2 SVGAGI. V trimming: 5 bases; J trimming: 9 bases; junction bases outside the gene matches: 8. This CDR3 region has 13 residues. The DNA of the CDR3 is TGTGCCAGCAGTCCCTCTCGGGGGGGAGCCCAGTACTTC. Its translation: CASSPSRGGAQYF.

This clone was detected once. This chain links TRBV7-2 with TRBJ1-2, with TRBD1 identical over 7 bases. Germline loops: CDR1 SGHTA, CDR2 FQGNSA. With 4 bases clipped from V and 3 bases from J, the junction kept 11 bases outside the gene matches. There are 16 residues in the CDR3. CDR3 nucleotide sequence: TGTGCCAGCAGCTCCGGGGCGACAGGGAAGGACTATGGCTACACCTTC. The encoded protein is CASSSGATGKDYGYTF.

V usage is TRBV28 and J usage is TRBJ2-5, with 9 positions matching TRBD2. The CDR3 spans 15 residues. Trimming removed 5 bases from V and 1 base from J; junction bases left unmatched: 5. Germline V lookup: CDR1 MDHEN, CDR2 SYDVKM. The CDR3 protein is CASSGSGGPQETQYF. The CDR3 bases are TGTGCCAGCAGTGGGAGCGGGGGGCCCCAAGAGACCCAGTACTTC.

This rearrangement joins TRBV5-4 to TRBJ2-1; D is unresolved. CDR3 length: 15 amino acids. V lost 2 bases, J lost 3 bases, and 12 bases lay in between. Germline CDR1 and CDR2: SGHNT and YYREEE (reference sequence). The CDR3 DNA reads TGTGCCAGCAGCTTAGGGAATAACTTCTACAATGAGCAGTTCTTC. As protein: CASSLGNNFYNEQFF.

J is TRBJ1-6 and V is TRBV4-1; D is unclear. V was trimmed by 0 bases and J by 2 bases, leaving 14 bases between them. Germline V lookup: CDR1 MGHRA, CDR2 YSYEKL. The CDR3 sequence is 18 residues long. The CDR3 DNA reads TGCGCCAGCAGCCAAGAGAGTGGGCAGTTCCCCTATAATTCACCCCTCCACTTT. This gives the protein CASSQESGQFPYNSPLHF.

The chain is built from TRBV11-2 and TRBJ1-2; no reliable D call. Per germline, CDR1 SGHAT and CDR2 FQNNGV. The CDR3 spans 14 residues. The germline V and J ends were trimmed by 0 bases and 2 bases, with 7 bases remaining between them. DNA for the CDR3: TGTGCCAGCAGCTTAGATCCCGGGAACTATGGCTACACCTTC. Translation gives CASSLDPGNYGYTF.

This chain links TRBV25-1 with TRBJ2-2, with D hard to call. In germline, CDR1 is MGHDK, CDR2 SYGVNS. Trimming removed 5 bases at V and 5 bases at J, with 3 bases between. This CDR3 is built from 11 residues. DNA of the CDR3: TGTGCCAGCAGTTATACCGGGGAGCTGTTTTTT. It specifies CASSYTGELFF.

This chain uses TRBV19 with TRBJ1-2; 9 nucleotides line up with TRBD1. The CDR3 extends over 16 amino acids. V lost 1 base and J lost 4; bases outside the gene matches: 7. From germline, CDR1 is LNHDA and CDR2 SQIVND (reference sequence). The CDR3 DNA reads TGTGCCAGTAGTATAGCCGCGGGACAGGGTCCCTATGGCTACACCTTC. It specifies CASSIAAGQGPYGYTF.

The chain carries TRBV7-9 and TRBJ2-2, with D possibly matching TRBD1 (5 bases). Trimming cost V 5 bases and J 4 bases, with 8 bases left between them. CDR1 is SEHNR and CDR2 is FQNEAQ in the germline V gene (reference sequence). The length of the CDR3 is 13 residues. In DNA form, the CDR3 reads TGTGCCAGCAGCCCAGGGTTCACCGGGGAGCTGTTTTTT. Protein: CASSPGFTGELFF.

This clone was detected a few times. This chain links TRBV28 with TRBJ1-1; D ambiguous. The germline CDR1 and CDR2 sequences are MDHEN and SYDVKM. The CDR3 is 13 residues long. V was cut by 3 bases and J by 5 bases, with 10 bases left in between. CDR3 loop: CASSLHPRTEAFF. The CDR3 nucleotides read TGTGCCAGCAGTTTGCACCCGAGAACTGAAGCTTTCTTT.

This clone was counted between two and nine times. The identical CDR3 is also encoded by other nucleotide sequences in the sample. The rearrangement joins TRBV4-3 to TRBJ2-3, with 8 nucleotides matching TRBD2. Trimming cost V 0 bases and J 6 bases; bases outside gene matches: 5. This CDR3 is built from 15 residues. Germline V gene lookup returns CDR1 LGHNA and CDR2 YSLEER. CDR3 sequence (DNA): TGCGCCAGCAGCCAAGAACGGGGGGGCCCCGATACGCAGTATTTT. Translated: CASSQERGGPDTQYF.

V and J are TRBV7-9 and TRBJ1-1; TRBD1 might be the D (5 bases). The CDR3 is 12 amino acids. Germline values: CDR1 SEHNR, CDR2 FQNEAQ (reference sequence). The V and J ends lost 1 base and 6 bases respectively, with 6 bases between them. The CDR3 DNA reads as TGTGCCAGCAGCTTAGGGGGGGCTGAAGCTTTCTTT. It yields the protein CASSLGGAEAFF.

The chain joins TRBV29-1 to TRBJ1-1; D is undetermined. Germline V gene sequence: CDR1 SQVTM, CDR2 ANQGSEA. The CDR3 contains 13 residues. The V and J ends lost 0 bases and 1 base respectively, with 6 bases between them. The CDR3 loop reads CSVEEGRNTEAFF. The CDR3 DNA reads as TGCAGCGTTGAAGAAGGTAGGAACACTGAAGCTTTCTTT.

The chain carries TRBV5-6 and TRBJ2-3; 10 bases match TRBD1. Germline CDR1 reads SGHDT; CDR2 reads YYEEEE. The V and J ends lost 4 bases and 8 bases, in that order; junction bases with no gene match: 10. The CDR3 is made up of 15 amino acids. As DNA, the CDR3 is TGTGCCAGCAGCGGTGGGGGACAGGGGCTGGGTACGCAGTATTTT. Its protein is CASSGGGQGLGTQYF.